The 4 T cell receptor beta chains given below trace back to one sample, sequenced in a study of human T cells and chemical hapten exposure. Each CDR3 protein is one row after TCRdb ran MiXCR on the RACE reads. In the table there are roughly 100,000 distinct CDR3 sequences, roughly a tenth of which are singletons. Described time point: pre-sensitization, week 0. Described treatment: therapeutic diphenylcyclopropenone sensitization with weekly scalp DPC. The sample consisted of whole blood, taken in connection with sensitization to the hapten diphenylcyclopropenone (DPC). The source is a woman aged 40 to 55 with alopecia areata. Some clones in this sample may be carry-over from other donors' samples.

This clonotype was counted between two and nine times. The chain is built from TRBV30 and TRBJ1-1; 11 bases agree with TRBD1. The V segment lost 4 bases and the J segment 10 bases; nucleotides outside the gene matches: 11. The CDR3 sequence is 14 residues long. The germline V gene has CDR1 GTSNPN and CDR2 SVGIG (reference sequence). The CDR3 is CAWNTGQGAGGAFF. CDR3 coding DNA: TGTGCCTGGAATACCGGACAGGGGGCCGGCGGAGCTTTCTTT.

This clonotype was seen at least ten times. The V call is TRBV6-2 or TRBV6-3, the J call TRBJ2-7; D is possibly TRBD2 (6 bases). Trimming removed 8 bases at V and 4 bases at J, with 9 bases between. The V gene's germline CDR1 is MNHEY and CDR2 SVGEGT. This CDR3 has 11 residues. CDR3 coding DNA: TGTGCCAGCGGCGCGGGATACGAGCAGTACTTC. Amino acid sequence: CASGAGYEQYF.

This clonotype was seen ten or more times. The chain recombines TRBV9 with TRBJ2-5; D is undetermined. Germline loops: CDR1 SGDLS, CDR2 YYNGEE. CDR3 length: 14 residues. The V and J ends lost 0 bases and 1 base respectively, with 7 bases between them. In nucleotides, the CDR3 is TGTGCCAGCAGCGTAGATAGTAGCCAAGAGACCCAGTACTTC. It specifies CASSVDSSQETQYF. The variable domain in full, with the rest retrieved from reference TRBV9 and TRBJ2-5, is DSGVTQTPKHLITATGQRVTLRCSPRSGDLSVYWYQQSLDQGLQFLIQYYNGEERAKGNILERFSAQQFPDLHSELNLSSLELGDSALYFCASSVDSSQETQYFGPGTRLLVL.

Ten or more counts support this clonotype. V is TRBV7-2 and J is TRBJ2-5; 14 nucleotides agree with TRBD2. J gave up 9 bases and V 1 base, and 7 bases lay outside the gene matches. The germline V gene has CDR1 SGHTA and CDR2 FQGNSA. The CDR3 is made up of 16 amino acids. The CDR3 is CASSLGLAGGQAAQYF. Here the CDR3 DNA reads TGTGCCAGCAGCTTAGGACTAGCGGGGGGGCAGGCGGCCCAGTACTTC.